This is a list of T cell receptor beta chains from one sample in a study of blood T cell repertoires in COVID-19. Produced via immunoSEQ multiplex PCR; TCRdb's table is partial and in-frame only. The table has nearly 200,000 clones, roughly 90% seen once; the top ten hold roughly 8.1%. Sequencing was carried out using PBMCs or T cells enriched from blood (not recorded which). All receptors come from a woman under 30 who had recovered from COVID-19. CDR3s include the opening cysteine and the closing phenylalanine or tryptophan. D genes are given only for firm matches.

v_call	j_call	d_call	cdr3_aa	cdr3_nt
TRBV24-1	TRBJ2-7	NA	CATSDRYRVPEQYF	TGTGCCACCAGTGATCGCTACAGGGTTCCCGAGCAGTACTTC
TRBV5-4	TRBJ2-7	TRBD1	CASSFRDREYF	TGTGCCAGCAGCTTCCGGGACAGGGAGTACTTC
TRBV18	TRBJ2-6	TRBD2	CASSGLAGAISGANVLTF	TGTGCCAGCTCAGGCCTAGCGGGGGCCATCTCTGGGGCCAACGTCCTGACTTTC
TRBV7-6	TRBJ1-3	NA	CASSLGGLVGNTIYF	TGTGCCAGCAGCTTAGGGGGGCTAGTTGGAAACACCATATATTTT
TRBV4-1	TRBJ2-1	TRBD2	CASSQHGASGGNEQFF	TGCGCCAGCAGCCAGCACGGGGCTAGCGGGGGCAATGAGCAGTTCTTC
TRBV2	TRBJ2-7	NA	CASMASYEQYF	TGTGCCAGCATGGCCAGCTACGAGCAGTACTTC
TRBV9	TRBJ1-6	NA	CASSANRVPASNSPLHF	TGTGCCAGCAGCGCCAACAGGGTCCCAGCAAGTAATTCACCCCTCCACTTT
TRBV6-5	TRBJ1-2	NA	CASRAGGSPAGGYTF	TGTGCCAGCAGGGCGGGTGGCAGCCCCGCCGGTGGCTACACCTTC
TRBV7-8	TRBJ2-7	TRBD1	CASREGTGSYEQYF	TGTGCCAGCAGGGAAGGGACAGGGTCCTACGAGCAGTACTTC
TRBV7-9	TRBJ1-2	TRBD1	CASSSHRGRADGYTF	TGTGCCAGCAGCTCACACAGGGGCCGGGCGGATGGCTACACCTTC
TRBV3-1/TRBV3-2	TRBJ2-1	TRBD2	CASSLPARGGHNEQFF	TGTGCCAGCAGCCTTCCAGCTCGGGGGGGCCACAATGAGCAGTTCTTC
TRBV5-6	TRBJ2-7	TRBD1	CASSFGTASYEQYF	TGTGCCAGCAGCTTCGGGACAGCTTCATACGAGCAGTACTTC
TRBV27	TRBJ2-1	NA	CASSSGIRAYNEQFF	TGTGCCAGCAGTTCAGGGATCAGAGCCTACAATGAGCAGTTCTTC
TRBV28	TRBJ1-2	NA	CASSQATGNYGYTF	TGTGCCAGCAGTCAAGCCACAGGGAACTATGGCTACACCTTC
TRBV7-6	TRBJ2-7	NA	CASSPGPQNPYEQYF	TGTGCCAGCAGCCCAGGCCCCCAGAACCCCTACGAGCAGTACTTC
TRBV20-1	TRBJ1-4	TRBD1	CSASPLGQGTTNEKLFF	TGCAGTGCTAGTCCGTTGGGACAGGGGACAACTAATGAAAAACTGTTTTTT
TRBV7-9	TRBJ2-5	NA	CASSYLDQRETQYF	TGTGCCAGCAGCTACCTTGACCAGCGGGAGACCCAGTACTTC
TRBV29-1	TRBJ2-3	NA	CSSPGTPSTDTQYF	TGCAGCTCCCCCGGGACACCGAGCACAGATACGCAGTATTTT